This entry lists 12 T cell receptor beta chains sequenced from one sample in a study of blood T cell repertoires in COVID-19. Repertoires were generated with immunoSEQ multiplex PCR, while TCRdb's copy carries only in-frame clones and drops some. Here the sample spans roughly 130,000 clones, 84% being singletons. Sequencing input: PBMCs or T cells enriched from blood (not recorded which). The receptors here all came from a woman aged 45-65 years with acute COVID-19.

This sequence joins TRBV28 and TRBJ1-5, with D unresolved. V was clipped by 5 bases and J by 9 bases, with 14 bases between them. Germline V gene lookup returns CDR1 MDHEN and CDR2 SYDVKM. CDR3 size: 13 residues. Here the CDR3 DNA reads TGTGCCAGCAGTCCAGGTTCCATTCGGCCCCAGCATTTT. Translated: CASSPGSIRPQHF.

The V call is TRBV6-5, the J call TRBJ2-7; the D gene is possibly TRBD1 (6 bases). Deletions cut 5 bases from V and 3 bases from J, with 11 bases between. Germline V gives CDR1 MNHEY, CDR2 SVGAGI. The CDR3 consists of 13 residues. The CDR3 region is CASSTQTGYEQYF. The CDR3 DNA reads TGTGCCAGCAGTACCCAGACAGGCTACGAGCAGTACTTC.

This clone was seen only a few times. The CDR3 bases are TGTGCCAGCAGCAACCGGGACAGGCCCCTTGAGCAGTACTTC. Its protein product is CASSNRDRPLEQYF. This chain links TRBV11-3 with TRBJ2-7; 8 nucleotides line up with TRBD1. Germline CDR1 reads SGHNT; CDR2 reads YENEEA. Trimming at V came to 5 bases and at J to 7 bases, leaving 10 bases not matched to a gene. The CDR3 has 14 amino acids. Full variable domain (missing parts from reference TRBV11-3 and TRBJ2-7): EAGVVQSPRYKIIEKKQPVAFWCNPISGHNTLYWYLQNLGQGPELLIRYENEEAVDDSQLPKDRFSAERLKGVDSTLKIQPAELGDSAVYLCASSNRDRPLEQYFGPGTRLTVT.

Worth noting for this clone: An end of the junction does not agree with germline; a read error may underlie this. The rearrangement joins TRBV4-1 to TRBJ2-7, with D maybe TRBD1 (6 bases). CDR1 is MGHRA and CDR2 is YSYEKL in the germline V gene. This CDR3 is built from 18 residues. The CDR3 protein is CANSQDQIRSGAGDEQYF. CDR3 sequence (DNA): TGCGCCAACAGCCAAGATCAAATCCGTTCAGGGGCTGGCGACGAGCAGTACTTC.

Turning to this clone: The junction differs from germline at one of its ends, possibly a read error. The chain links TRBV5-5 to TRBJ1-4, with no clear D. The CDR3 totals 16 residues. Germline V lookup: CDR1 SGHKS, CDR2 YYEKEE (reference sequence). CDR3 amino acids: CASSLTVNGGVLAASF. As DNA, the CDR3 is TGTGCCAGCAGCTTGACGGTTAATGGAGGAGTTCTGGCCGCCAGTTTT. Combining the CDR3 with reference TRBV5-5 and TRBJ1-4 gives the whole variable domain DAGVTQSPTHLIKTRGQQVTLRCSPISGHKSVSWYQQVLGQGPQFIFQYYEKEERGRGNFPDRFSARQFPNYSSELNVNALLLGDSALYLCASSLTVNGGVLAASFGSGTQLSVL.

The rearrangement joins TRBV7-2 to TRBJ1-3; the D is unclear. The CDR3 totals 17 residues. CDR1 is SGHTA and CDR2 is FQGNSA in the germline V gene. V lost 1 base and J lost 2, with 15 bases in between. The CDR3 sequence is CASSLVAREGTGNTIYF. The CDR3 bases are TGTGCCAGCAGCTTAGTAGCACGCGAGGGAACTGGAAACACCATATATTTT.

The chain combines TRBV15 with TRBJ2-1, with D perhaps matching TRBD1 (6 bases). This CDR3 has 13 amino acids. CDR1 LNHNV and CDR2 YYDKDF come from the germline V gene (reference sequence). Deletions cut 5 bases from V and 10 bases from J, with 15 bases between. The CDR3 coding sequence is TGTGCCACCAGCCCCCAGGGGATCCGAGAGCAGTTCTTC. This sequence encodes CATSPQGIREQFF.

This clone was recorded a few times. The chain couples TRBV6-5 to TRBJ1-5, with D unresolved. In germline, CDR1 is MNHEY, CDR2 SVGAGI. This CDR3 contains 15 residues. The V and J ends lost 5 bases and 0 bases respectively, with 11 bases between them. In nucleotides, the CDR3 is TGTGCCAGCAGTCCCAGAGGGATTAGCAATCAGCCCCAGCATTTT. Translated, it gives CASSPRGISNQPQHF.

This rearrangement joins TRBV4-2 to TRBJ2-2, with no clear D. The germline CDR1 and CDR2 sequences are LGHNA and YNFKEQ. The ends were cut back, 4 bases at V and 1 base at J, with 7 bases in the middle. The CDR3 contains 14 residues. The CDR3 DNA reads as TGTGCCAGCAGCCTGCCTAAGAACACCGGGGAGCTGTTTTTT. Translation: CASSLPKNTGELFF.

Of note for this clone: An end of the junction does not agree with germline; a read error may underlie this. This chain joins TRBV6-1 and TRBJ2-7, with 11 bases fitting TRBD2. This CDR3 has 16 residues. In germline, CDR1 is MNHNS, CDR2 SASEGT. CDR3 nucleotides: TGTGCCAGCAGTAAAGCCGGGACTAGCGGCTCCTACGAGCAGTACTTC. Amino acids: CASSKAGTSGSYEQYF.

The CDR3 coding sequence is TGTGCCAGCAGTTTGTTACAGTTTTATGGCTACACCTTC. This codes for CASSLLQFYGYTF. The chain couples TRBV12-3 or TRBV12-4 to TRBJ1-2; D is undetermined. V was shortened by 3 bases and J by 5 bases, with 10 bases between the two germline ends. This CDR3 is 13 amino acids long.

This rearrangement joins TRBV19 to TRBJ2-5, with a possible D match to TRBD2 (6 bases). From germline, CDR1 is LNHDA and CDR2 SQIVND (reference sequence). Trimming removed 5 bases at V and 5 bases at J, with 15 bases between. The CDR3 loop spans 14 amino acids. As DNA, the CDR3 is TGTGCCAGTAGTGAAAGGGGAGGAGTTGAGACCCAGTACTTC. It yields the protein CASSERGGVETQYF.